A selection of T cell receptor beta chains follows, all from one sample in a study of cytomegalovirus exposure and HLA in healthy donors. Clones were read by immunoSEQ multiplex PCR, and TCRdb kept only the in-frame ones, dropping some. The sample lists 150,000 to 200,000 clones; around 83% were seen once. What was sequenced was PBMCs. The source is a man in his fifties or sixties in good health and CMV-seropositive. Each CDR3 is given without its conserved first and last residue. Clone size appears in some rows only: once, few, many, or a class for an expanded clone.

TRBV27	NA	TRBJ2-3	ASSLFSGGTDTQY
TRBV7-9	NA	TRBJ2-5	ASSSAPGKQTQY
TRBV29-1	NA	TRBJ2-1	SAPGSGAIYNEQF
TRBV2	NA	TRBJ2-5	ASRYINLEETQY
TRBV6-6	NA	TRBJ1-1	ASRIFSTDLYTEAF
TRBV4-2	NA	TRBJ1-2	ASSQDVGGGGYT
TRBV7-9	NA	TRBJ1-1	ASSLQGWTEAF
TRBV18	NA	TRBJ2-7	ASSSRDSYEQY
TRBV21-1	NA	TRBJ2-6	ASSDNFEGSGANVLT
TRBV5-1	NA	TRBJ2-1	ASSPLPGQGSLYNEQF
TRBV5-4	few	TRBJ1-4	ASSSDRGWGLF
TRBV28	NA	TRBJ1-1	ASFGQGNLWTEAF